Listed here are 25 T cell receptor beta chains from one sample, sequenced in a study of cytotoxic CD8 clonotypes in ibrutinib-treated CLL. Clones were read by immunoSEQ multiplex PCR, and TCRdb kept only the in-frame ones, dropping some. Counted here are more than 200,000 clones, roughly 74% occurring once; the ten biggest clones make up 15%. Sequenced here: PBMCs, sampled after 24 months of ibrutinib treatment. Every receptor here comes from a human donor with chronic lymphocytic leukemia.

The chain has TRBV30 and TRBJ1-4, with 12 bases fitting TRBD1. Germline V gene lookup returns CDR1 GTSNPN and CDR2 SVGIG (reference sequence). This CDR3 has 15 residues. J gave up 7 bases and V 1 base, and 4 bases lay outside the gene matches. The CDR3 is CAWSDGTGGGEKLFF. CDR3 DNA: TGTGCCTGGAGTGACGGGACAGGGGGCGGTGAAAAACTGTTTTTT.

The genes are TRBV28 and TRBJ2-7; 11 positions agree with TRBD1. V trimming: 7 bases; J trimming: 2 bases; junction bases outside the gene matches: 4. Germline V gives CDR1 MDHEN, CDR2 SYDVKM. This CDR3 region has 14 residues. The CDR3 protein is CASISGQGAYEQYF. The CDR3 region has the DNA TGTGCCAGCATTTCGGGACAGGGGGCCTACGAGCAGTACTTC.

This clone was seen once. The chain joins TRBV6-5 to TRBJ2-7, with TRBD1 as a possible D gene (6 bases). Germline lookup yields CDR1 MNHEY and CDR2 SVGAGI. V was trimmed by 4 bases and J by 4 bases, leaving 11 bases between them. CDR3 length equals 13 residues. The CDR3 bases are TGTGCCAGCAGTTGGACAGCAGGTTACGAGCAGTACTTC. Protein product: CASSWTAGYEQYF.

This clone was seen more than once but under ten times. The chain links TRBV7-9 to TRBJ2-5; D is possibly TRBD1 (5 bases). This CDR3 has 14 residues. CDR1 is SEHNR, CDR2 FQNEAQ, per germline (reference sequence). V dropped 3 bases and J dropped 2 bases, with 10 bases sitting between them. Here the CDR3 reads CASSFFQGQETQYF. The CDR3 DNA is TGTGCCAGCAGCTTTTTCCAGGGACAAGAGACCCAGTACTTC.

The chain has TRBV7-2 and TRBJ2-1, with D maybe TRBD2 (6 bases). Germline V gene lookup returns CDR1 SGHTA and CDR2 FQGNSA. Trimming cost V 3 bases and J 5 bases, with 14 bases left between them. There are 15 residues in the CDR3. The CDR3 is CASSFIPGVNNEQFF. The CDR3 DNA sequence: TGTGCCAGCAGCTTTATACCGGGGGTAAACAATGAGCAGTTCTTC.

The rearrangement joins TRBV5-1 to TRBJ2-7; no firm D call. Between the trimmed V and J ends, which lost 0 bases and 1 base, there was a span of 8 bases. Germline-derived CDR1 and CDR2 are SGHRS and YFSETQ. This CDR3 region has 14 residues. CDR3: CASSLEPASYEQYF. The DNA for the CDR3 is TGCGCCAGCAGCTTGGAGCCCGCATCCTACGAGCAGTACTTC.

V gene TRBV9 combines with J gene TRBJ2-7; no clear D gene. The CDR3 runs 14 residues. The ends were cut back, 4 bases at V and 3 bases at J, with 14 bases in the middle. Germline V gene lookup returns CDR1 SGDLS and CDR2 YYNGEE. The CDR3 protein is CASSQGPQYYEQYF. In DNA form, the CDR3 reads TGTGCCAGCAGCCAAGGCCCACAATACTACGAGCAGTACTTC.

This clone was counted between two and nine times. The chain couples TRBV28 to TRBJ2-5, with a weak D call TRBD2 (6 bases). The germline V gene encodes CDR1 MDHEN and CDR2 SYDVKM. V gave up 7 bases and J gave up 7 bases, with 28 bases separating them. This CDR3 region has 17 residues. CDR3 DNA: TGTGCCAGCACCCGGGAGCTCCTTGGGCCCGACAGCGTGACCCAGTACTTC. It yields the protein CASTRELLGPDSVTQYF. Variable domain in full (rest from reference TRBV28 and TRBJ2-5): DVKVTQSSRYLVKRTGEKVFLECVQDMDHENMFWYRQDPGLGLRLIYFSYDVKMKEKGDIPEGYSVSREKKERFSLILESASTNQTSMYLCASTRELLGPDSVTQYFGPGTRLLVL.

This CDR3 reads CASSWDQPESGDEQYF. In DNA form, the CDR3 reads TGTGCCAGCAGTTGGGACCAGCCGGAGTCGGGGGACGAGCAGTACTTC. V usage is TRBV28 and J usage is TRBJ2-7; D is possibly TRBD2 (6 bases). This CDR3 region has 16 residues. Trimming cost V 4 bases and J 5 bases, with 21 bases left between them. The V gene's germline CDR1 is MDHEN and CDR2 SYDVKM.

This chain joins TRBV25-1 and TRBJ1-2, with D possibly TRBD1 on 6 matching bases. Trimming removed 3 bases at V and 11 bases at J, with 16 bases between. The germline V gene has CDR1 MGHDK and CDR2 SYGVNS. This CDR3 comprises 13 residues. CDR3 coding DNA: TGTGCCAGCAGTGACTCCATTTCGACAGGTTACACCTTC. Translated: CASSDSISTGYTF.

This clone came up once. V and J are TRBV6-5 and TRBJ2-7, with TRBD1 identical over 7 bases. The trim removed 4 bases at V and 1 base at J, leaving 4 bases unmatched. Germline V gene data show CDR1 as MNHEY and CDR2 as SVGAGI. The CDR3 loop spans 14 amino acids. This CDR3 is CASSSRGPSYEQYF. CDR3 coding DNA: TGTGCCAGCAGTTCGAGGGGGCCTTCCTACGAGCAGTACTTC.

CDR3: CASTPSDPYEQYF. CDR3 bases: TGTGCCAGCACCCCCTCGGACCCCTACGAGCAGTACTTC. The V call is TRBV28, the J call TRBJ2-7; D is unresolved. V was pared by 7 bases and J by 2 bases, with 12 bases between. The CDR3 covers 13 residues. Looked up from germline, CDR1 is MDHEN and CDR2 is SYDVKM.

This chain links TRBV29-1 with TRBJ1-1; D may be TRBD1 (6 bases). The V gene's germline CDR1 is SQVTM and CDR2 ANQGSEA. The CDR3 runs to 13 residues. V lost 3 bases, J lost 0 bases, and 8 bases lay in between. The CDR3 nucleotides are TGCAGCGTTGATAACAGGGTGAACACTGAAGCTTTCTTT. Protein: CSVDNRVNTEAFF.

This rearrangement joins TRBV30 to TRBJ1-2, with a weak D call TRBD1 (6 bases). The CDR3 covers 13 residues. Germline CDR1 reads GTSNPN; CDR2 reads SVGIG (reference sequence). The germline V and J ends were trimmed by 4 bases and 6 bases, with 15 bases remaining between them. CDR3 protein: CAWNPQGGDGYTF. In nucleotides, the CDR3 is TGTGCCTGGAACCCACAGGGTGGAGATGGCTACACCTTC. The full variable domain, completed using reference TRBV30 and TRBJ1-2, is SQTIHQWPATLVQPVGSPLSLECTVEGTSNPNLYWYRQAAGRGLQLLFYSVGIGQISSEVPQNLSASRPQDRQFILSSKKLLLSDSGFYLCAWNPQGGDGYTFGSGTRLTVV.

This rearrangement joins TRBV6-5 to TRBJ2-3, with 11 bases fitting TRBD2. The J segment lost 6 bases and the V segment lost 11 bases, leaving 4 bases of the junction unmatched. The CDR3 consists of 12 residues. From germline, CDR1 is MNHEY and CDR2 SVGAGI. The CDR3, as DNA: TGTGCCGTGACTAGCGGGACCGATACGCAGTATTTT. Encoded protein: CAVTSGTDTQYF.

The chain has TRBV28 and TRBJ1-3; D is unclear. In germline, CDR1 is MDHEN, CDR2 SYDVKM. Trimming took off 7 bases at V and 3 bases at J, with 16 bases between the two ends. This CDR3 has 15 residues. CDR3 protein: CASTTNGVFGNTIYF. The CDR3 DNA reads TGTGCCAGCACCACAAACGGGGTTTTTGGAAACACCATATATTTT.

V is TRBV28 and J is TRBJ1-5, with D hard to call. CDR1 MDHEN and CDR2 SYDVKM come from the germline V gene. V was pared by 2 bases and J by 7 bases, with 18 bases between. CDR3 length: 16 amino acids. The CDR3 region has the DNA TGTGCCAGCAGTTTAGGTGGGCCCGACCCTTTGCAGCCCCAGCATTTT. Translation gives CASSLGGPDPLQPQHF.

This chain connects TRBV6-5 to TRBJ2-7, with D possibly matching TRBD2 (6 bases). The V end was cut by 6 bases, the J end by 1 base, with 16 bases between. The CDR3 sequence is 15 residues long. Germline values: CDR1 MNHEY, CDR2 SVGAGI. CDR3 region: CASRHAGGKSYEQYF. The CDR3 bases are TGTGCCAGCAGGCACGCAGGCGGGAAATCCTACGAGCAGTACTTC.

This clone showed up just once. The chain is built from TRBV5-1 and TRBJ1-5; 7 bases match TRBD1. V gave up 4 bases and J gave up 7 bases; unmatched junction bases: 11. Germline CDR1 reads SGHRS; CDR2 reads YFSETQ. The CDR3 has 15 amino acids. CDR3 loop: CASSPTDRVKQPQHF. In DNA form, the CDR3 reads TGCGCCAGCAGCCCCACCGACAGGGTTAAACAGCCCCAGCATTTT.

The gene calls are TRBV28 and TRBJ1-2; perhaps TRBD1 as D (6 bases). Deletions cut 3 bases from V and 5 bases from J, with 10 bases between. This CDR3 is built from 13 residues. Germline CDR1 MDHEN, CDR2 SYDVKM. The CDR3: CASSLGGAYGYTF. CDR3 sequence (DNA): TGTGCCAGCAGTTTGGGGGGCGCTTATGGCTACACCTTC.

The table lists this clone with a few counts. The chain is built from TRBV6-1 and TRBJ2-7; TRBD1 agrees at 9 bases. Germline V gene sequence: CDR1 MNHNS, CDR2 SASEGT. J was trimmed by 3 bases and V by 6 bases; bases with no gene match: 6. The CDR3 extends over 14 amino acids. The CDR3 coding sequence is TGTGCCAGCAGAGCCGGGACAGGGCTCTACGAGCAGTACTTC. Translating it yields CASRAGTGLYEQYF.

The chain combines TRBV6-5 with TRBJ1-5, with D possibly TRBD1 on 5 matching bases. Germline loops: CDR1 MNHEY, CDR2 SVGAGI. The CDR3 contains 13 residues. Trimming removed 6 bases from V and 2 bases from J, with 8 bases in between. The CDR3 is CASSREGNQPQHF. The CDR3 nucleotides read TGTGCCAGCAGCAGGGAGGGCAATCAGCCCCAGCATTTT.

This clone was seen a few times. V usage is TRBV19 and J usage is TRBJ1-2; 10 nucleotides align to TRBD1. The V gene end was trimmed by 3 bases and the J gene end by 3 bases; junction bases not matched to a gene: 1. CDR3 length equals 14 residues. Germline CDR1 and CDR2: LNHDA and SQIVND (reference sequence). The CDR3 is CASSMGTGDYGYTF. The CDR3 DNA follows: TGTGCCAGTAGTATGGGGACAGGGGACTATGGCTACACCTTC.

The chain has TRBV7-2 and TRBJ2-4; weak D call: TRBD1 (7 bases). The CDR3 contains 14 residues. CDR1 is SGHTA and CDR2 is FQGNSA in the germline V gene. Trimming took 1 base from V and 6 from J, leaving 10 bases between them. CDR3 nucleotides: TGTGCCAGCAGCTTAGACCAGGGGGGAAACATTCAGTACTTC. This codes for CASSLDQGGNIQYF.

The V call is TRBV18, the J call TRBJ2-1, with TRBD2 identical over 8 bases. The CDR3 spans 15 residues. J gave up 7 bases and V 8 bases, and 13 bases lay outside the gene matches. Germline lookup yields CDR1 KGHSH and CDR2 LQKENI. CDR3 region: CASAPPAGARNEQFF. The CDR3 nucleotides read TGTGCCAGCGCTCCCCCAGCGGGAGCCAGAAATGAGCAGTTCTTC.